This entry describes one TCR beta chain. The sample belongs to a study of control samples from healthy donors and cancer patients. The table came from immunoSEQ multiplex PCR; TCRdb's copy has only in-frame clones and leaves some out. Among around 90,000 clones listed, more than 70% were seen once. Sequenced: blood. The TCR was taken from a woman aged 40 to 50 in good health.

CDR3 coding DNA: TGTGCCAGCAGCCAAGCAACGGACGGAGGTGGCTACACCTTC. Its translation: CASSQATDGGGYTF. J is TRBJ1-2 and V is TRBV3-1 (or the pseudogene TRBV3-2); no reliable D call. Deletions cut 1 base from V and 7 bases from J, with 13 bases between. Germline V gene data show CDR1 as LGHDT and CDR2 as YNNKEL (reference sequence). This CDR3 region has 14 residues.